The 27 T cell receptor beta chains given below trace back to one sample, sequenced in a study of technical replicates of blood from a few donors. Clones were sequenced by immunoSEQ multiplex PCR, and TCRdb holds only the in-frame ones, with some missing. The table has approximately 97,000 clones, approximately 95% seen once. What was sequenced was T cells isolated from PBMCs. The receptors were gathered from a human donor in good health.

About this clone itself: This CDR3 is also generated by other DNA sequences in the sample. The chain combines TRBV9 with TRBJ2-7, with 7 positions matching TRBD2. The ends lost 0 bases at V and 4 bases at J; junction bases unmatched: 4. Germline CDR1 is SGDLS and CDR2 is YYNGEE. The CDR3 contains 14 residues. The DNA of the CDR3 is TGTGCCAGCAGCGTAGGGGGGAGGGGTTACGAGCAGTACTTC. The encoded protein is CASSVGGRGYEQYF.

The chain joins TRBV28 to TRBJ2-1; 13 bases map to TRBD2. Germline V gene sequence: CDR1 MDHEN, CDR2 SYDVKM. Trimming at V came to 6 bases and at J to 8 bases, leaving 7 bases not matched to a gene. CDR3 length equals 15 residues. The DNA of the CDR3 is TGTGCCAGCAGCAAAGGACTAGCGGGAGTCTATGAGCAGTTCTTC. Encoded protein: CASSKGLAGVYEQFF.

The CDR3: CASSLTANTGELFF. DNA for the CDR3: TGTGCCAGTAGCCTGACAGCAAACACCGGGGAGCTGTTTTTT. The rearrangement links TRBV19 to TRBJ2-2; D perhaps matches TRBD1 (5 bases). Germline V gives CDR1 LNHDA, CDR2 SQIVND (reference sequence). The CDR3 has 14 amino acids. The ends were cut back, 6 bases at V and 2 bases at J, with 10 bases in the middle.

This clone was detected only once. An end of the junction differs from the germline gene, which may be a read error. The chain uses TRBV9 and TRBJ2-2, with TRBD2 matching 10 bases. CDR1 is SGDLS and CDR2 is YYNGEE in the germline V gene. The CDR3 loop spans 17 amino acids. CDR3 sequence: CASSAAGGASLTRELFF. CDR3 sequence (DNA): TGTGCCAGCAGCGCAGCGGGGGGGGCTAGCCTCACCCGGGAGCTGTTTTTT.

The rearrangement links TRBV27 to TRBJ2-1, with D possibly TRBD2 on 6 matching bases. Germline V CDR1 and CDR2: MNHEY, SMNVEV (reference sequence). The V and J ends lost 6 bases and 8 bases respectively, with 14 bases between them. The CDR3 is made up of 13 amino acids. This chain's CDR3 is CASRRDGSYEQFF. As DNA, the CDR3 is TGTGCCAGCAGGCGGGACGGCAGCTATGAGCAGTTCTTC.

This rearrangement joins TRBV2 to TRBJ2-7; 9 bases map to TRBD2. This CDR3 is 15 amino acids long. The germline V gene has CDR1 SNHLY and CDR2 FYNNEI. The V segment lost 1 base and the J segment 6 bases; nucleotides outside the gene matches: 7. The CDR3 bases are TGTGCCAGCAGTGAAGTGGTAGCGGGAGCGGGCGAGCAGTACTTC. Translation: CASSEVVAGAGEQYF.

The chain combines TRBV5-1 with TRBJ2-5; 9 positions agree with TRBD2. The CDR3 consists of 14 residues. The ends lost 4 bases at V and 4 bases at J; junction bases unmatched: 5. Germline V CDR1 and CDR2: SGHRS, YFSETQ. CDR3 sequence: CASSDPGLAETQYF. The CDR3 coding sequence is TGCGCCAGCAGCGATCCGGGACTAGCAGAGACCCAGTACTTC.

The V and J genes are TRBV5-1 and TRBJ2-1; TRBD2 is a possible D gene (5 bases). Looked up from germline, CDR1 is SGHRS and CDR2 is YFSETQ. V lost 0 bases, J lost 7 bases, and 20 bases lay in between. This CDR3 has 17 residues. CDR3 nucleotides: TGCGCCAGCAGCTTGGCCGGGTCTACATTGGAGGCTAATGAGCAGTTCTTC. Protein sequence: CASSLAGSTLEANEQFF.

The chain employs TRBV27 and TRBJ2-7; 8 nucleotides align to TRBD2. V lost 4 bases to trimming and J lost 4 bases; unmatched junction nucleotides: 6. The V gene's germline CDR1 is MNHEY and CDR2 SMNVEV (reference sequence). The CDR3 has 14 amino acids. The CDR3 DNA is TGTGCCAGCAGTTGGGGGGGCGGGAGGTACGAGCAGTACTTC. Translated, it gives CASSWGGGRYEQYF.

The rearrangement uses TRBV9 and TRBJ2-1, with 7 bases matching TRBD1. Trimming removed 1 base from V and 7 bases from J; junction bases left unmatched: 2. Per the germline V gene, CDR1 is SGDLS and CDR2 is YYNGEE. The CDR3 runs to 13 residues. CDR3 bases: TGTGCCAGCAGCGTATCAGGGGGAAATGAGCAGTTCTTC. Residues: CASSVSGGNEQFF.

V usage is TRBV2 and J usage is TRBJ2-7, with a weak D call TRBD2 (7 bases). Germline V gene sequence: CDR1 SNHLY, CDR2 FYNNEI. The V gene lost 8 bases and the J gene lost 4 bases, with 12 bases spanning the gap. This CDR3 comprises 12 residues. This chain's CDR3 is CASLAGAYEQYF. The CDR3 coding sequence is TGTGCCAGCCTCGCGGGGGCGTACGAGCAGTACTTC.

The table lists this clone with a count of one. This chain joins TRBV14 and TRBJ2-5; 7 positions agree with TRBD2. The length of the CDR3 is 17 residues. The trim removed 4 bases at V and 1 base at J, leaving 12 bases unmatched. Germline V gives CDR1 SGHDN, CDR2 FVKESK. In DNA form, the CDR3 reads TGTGCCAGCAGCCTAGGTTTCCGGGGGAGGGCCCAAGAGACCCAGTACTTC. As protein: CASSLGFRGRAQETQYF.

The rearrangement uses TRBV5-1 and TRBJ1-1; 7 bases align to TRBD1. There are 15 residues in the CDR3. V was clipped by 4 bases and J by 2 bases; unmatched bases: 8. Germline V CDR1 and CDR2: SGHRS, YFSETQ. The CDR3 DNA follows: TGCGCCAGCAGCATAGACAGGGCGGTAAACACTGAAGCTTTCTTT. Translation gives CASSIDRAVNTEAFF. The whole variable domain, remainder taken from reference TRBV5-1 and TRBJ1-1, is KAGVTQTPRYLIKTRGQQVTLSCSPISGHRSVSWYQQTPGQGLQFLFEYFSETQRNKGNFPGRFSGRQFSNSRSEMNVSTLELGDSALYLCASSIDRAVNTEAFFGQGTRLTVV.

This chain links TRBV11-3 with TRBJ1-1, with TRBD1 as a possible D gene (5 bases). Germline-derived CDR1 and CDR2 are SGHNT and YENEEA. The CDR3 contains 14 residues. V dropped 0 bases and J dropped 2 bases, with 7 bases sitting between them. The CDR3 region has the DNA TGTGCCAGCAGCTTAGAGGGGGGAAACACTGAAGCTTTCTTT. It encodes CASSLEGGNTEAFF.

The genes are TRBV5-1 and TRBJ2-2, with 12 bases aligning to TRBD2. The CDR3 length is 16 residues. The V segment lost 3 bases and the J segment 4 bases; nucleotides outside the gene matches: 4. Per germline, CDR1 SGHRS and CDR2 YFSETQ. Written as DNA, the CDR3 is TGCGCCAGCAGCTGGCTAGCGGGAGGGGGCACCGGGGAGCTGTTTTTT. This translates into CASSWLAGGGTGELFF.

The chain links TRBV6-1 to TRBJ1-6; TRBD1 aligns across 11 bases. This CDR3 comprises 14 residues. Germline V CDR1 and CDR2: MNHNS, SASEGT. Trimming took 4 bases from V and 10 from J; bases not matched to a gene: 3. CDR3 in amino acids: CASSARTGGSPLHF. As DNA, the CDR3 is TGTGCCAGCAGTGCCAGGACAGGGGGCTCACCCCTCCACTTT.

The CDR3 sequence is CASSAQGAPNTGELFF. The DNA for the CDR3 is TGCGCCAGCAGTGCACAGGGGGCGCCGAACACCGGGGAGCTGTTTTTT. This chain uses TRBV5-1 with TRBJ2-2; 9 nucleotides align to TRBD1. CDR3 size: 16 residues. Trimming took 5 bases from V and 0 from J; bases not matched to a gene: 5. Germline lookup yields CDR1 SGHRS and CDR2 YFSETQ.

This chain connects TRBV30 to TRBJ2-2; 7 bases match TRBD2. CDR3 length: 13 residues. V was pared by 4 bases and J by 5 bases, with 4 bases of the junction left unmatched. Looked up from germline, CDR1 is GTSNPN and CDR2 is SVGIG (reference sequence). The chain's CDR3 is CAWKKGLTGELFF. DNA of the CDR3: TGTGCCTGGAAGAAGGGACTAACCGGGGAGCTGTTTTTT.

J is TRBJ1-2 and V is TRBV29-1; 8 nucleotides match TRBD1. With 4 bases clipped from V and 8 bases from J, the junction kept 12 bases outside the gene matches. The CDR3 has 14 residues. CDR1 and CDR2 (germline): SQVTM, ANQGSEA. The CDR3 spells CSVAEAGTGWGYTF. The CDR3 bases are TGCAGCGTTGCTGAAGCGGGGACAGGATGGGGCTACACCTTC.

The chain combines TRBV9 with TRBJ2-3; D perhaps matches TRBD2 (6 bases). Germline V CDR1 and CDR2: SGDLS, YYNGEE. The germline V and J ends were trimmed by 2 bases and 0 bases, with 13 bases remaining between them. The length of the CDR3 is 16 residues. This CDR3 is CASSVAVAVSTDTQYF. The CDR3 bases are TGTGCCAGCAGCGTCGCAGTAGCGGTGAGCACAGATACGCAGTATTTT.

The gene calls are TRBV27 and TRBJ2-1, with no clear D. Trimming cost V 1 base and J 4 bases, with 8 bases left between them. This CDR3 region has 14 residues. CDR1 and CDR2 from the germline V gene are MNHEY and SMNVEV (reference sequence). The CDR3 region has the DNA TGTGCCAGCAGTTTATGGTCAGATTACAATGAGCAGTTCTTC. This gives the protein CASSLWSDYNEQFF.

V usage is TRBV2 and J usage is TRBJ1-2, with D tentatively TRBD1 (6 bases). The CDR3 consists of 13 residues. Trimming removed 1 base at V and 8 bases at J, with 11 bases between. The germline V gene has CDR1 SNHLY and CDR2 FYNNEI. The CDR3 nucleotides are TGTGCCAGCAGTGAAGGGACAGCTGGAGGCTACACCTTC. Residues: CASSEGTAGGYTF.

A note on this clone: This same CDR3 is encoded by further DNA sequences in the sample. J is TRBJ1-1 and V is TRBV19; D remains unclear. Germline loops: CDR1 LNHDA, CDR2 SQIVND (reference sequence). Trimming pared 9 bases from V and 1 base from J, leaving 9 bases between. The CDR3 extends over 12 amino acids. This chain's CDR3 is CASTRGNTEAFF. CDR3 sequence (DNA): TGTGCCAGCACTAGAGGGAACACTGAAGCTTTCTTT.

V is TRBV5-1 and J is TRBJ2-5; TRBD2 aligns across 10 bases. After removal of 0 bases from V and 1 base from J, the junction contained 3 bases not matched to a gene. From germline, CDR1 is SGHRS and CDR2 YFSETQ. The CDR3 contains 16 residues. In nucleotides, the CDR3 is TGCGCCAGCAGCTTGGGTAGCGGGGGGATCCAAGAGACCCAGTACTTC. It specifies CASSLGSGGIQETQYF.

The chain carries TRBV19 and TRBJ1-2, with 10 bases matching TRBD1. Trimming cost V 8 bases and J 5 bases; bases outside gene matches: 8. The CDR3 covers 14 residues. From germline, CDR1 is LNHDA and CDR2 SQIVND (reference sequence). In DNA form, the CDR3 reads TGTGCCAGTCAACCGGGACAGGGGATATATGGCTACACCTTC. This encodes CASQPGQGIYGYTF. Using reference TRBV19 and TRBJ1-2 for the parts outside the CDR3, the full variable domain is DGGITQSPKYLFRKEGQNVTLSCEQNLNHDAMYWYRQDPGQGLRLIYYSQIVNDFQKGDIAEGYSVSREKKESFPLTVTSAQKNPTAFYLCASQPGQGIYGYTFGSGTRLTVV.

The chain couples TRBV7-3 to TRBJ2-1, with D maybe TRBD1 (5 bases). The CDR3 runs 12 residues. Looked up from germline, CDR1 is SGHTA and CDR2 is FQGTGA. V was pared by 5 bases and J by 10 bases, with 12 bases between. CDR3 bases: TGTGCCAGCAGCCTGACAGCCTCCGAGCAGTTCTTC. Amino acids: CASSLTASEQFF.

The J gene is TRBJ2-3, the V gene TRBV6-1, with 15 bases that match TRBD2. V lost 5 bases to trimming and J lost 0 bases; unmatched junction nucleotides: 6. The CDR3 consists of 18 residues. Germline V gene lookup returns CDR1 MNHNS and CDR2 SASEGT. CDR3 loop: CASSQGLAGGLSTDTQYF. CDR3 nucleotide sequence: TGTGCCAGCAGTCAAGGACTAGCGGGAGGGCTCAGCACAGATACGCAGTATTTT.